The 20 T cell receptor beta chains reported below all come from one sample, sequenced in a study of T cell responses to AZD1222 COVID-19 vaccine (dated by TCRdb to 2020 to 2023). The meaning of the sample's time point label: about 28 days (+/-7) after the second vaccine dose. The treatment or condition label here, explained by the study, means: meningococcal conjugate vaccine given as trial control. The library was prepared using the immunoSEQ multiplex PCR assay. In its TCRdb copy, this immuneACCESS table keeps in-frame sequences only and misses some clones. Where compared with another copy, unresolved V genes explain less than half of these, and the others have no known cause. The sample data list over 200,000 clones, and about 94% of these were observed just once. Of the sample, 1.5% to 2% is held by the ten largest clones. Sequencing was performed on peripheral blood, taken 28 days after the second dose of the MenACWY control vaccine. These receptors were taken from an adult who received the MenACWY meningococcal vaccine as a control.

This chain links TRBV7-2 with TRBJ1-4; 7 bases align to TRBD1. The ends lost 5 bases at V and 7 bases at J; junction bases unmatched: 13. There are 16 residues in the CDR3. Germline V lookup: CDR1 SGHTA, CDR2 FQGNSA. The CDR3 reads CASSPGGTLRREKLFF. Here the CDR3 DNA reads TGTGCCAGCAGCCCAGGGGGGACTCTCAGGCGTGAAAAACTGTTTTTT.

This chain joins TRBV29-1 and TRBJ1-3; D gene uncertain. With 0 bases removed from V and 0 bases from J, the gap between germline ends came to 3 bases. Germline CDR1 is SQVTM and CDR2 is ANQGSEA. This CDR3 comprises 13 residues. The DNA for the CDR3 is TGCAGCGTTGAAGACAACTCTGGAAACACCATATATTTT. It codes for CSVEDNSGNTIYF.

The V and J genes are TRBV28 and TRBJ1-5; possible D gene TRBD1, 6 bases. Trimming shortened V by 8 bases and J by 1 base, and 21 bases separated the two germline ends. The CDR3 covers 17 residues. In germline, CDR1 is MDHEN, CDR2 SYDVKM. CDR3 sequence (DNA): TGTGCCAGCGCCTCTACGTTGGGGGCTTGGAGCAATCAGCCCCAGCATTTT. This codes for CASASTLGAWSNQPQHF. The full variable domain, with the rest looked up from reference TRBV28 and TRBJ1-5, is DVKVTQSSRYLVKRTGEKVFLECVQDMDHENMFWYRQDPGLGLRLIYFSYDVKMKEKGDIPEGYSVSREKKERFSLILESASTNQTSMYLCASASTLGAWSNQPQHFGDGTRLSIL.

The genes are TRBV5-1 and TRBJ2-3, with 7 bases aligning to TRBD2. Germline loops: CDR1 SGHRS, CDR2 YFSETQ. The CDR3 is 17 amino acids. Trimming removed 0 bases from V and 3 bases from J; junction bases left unmatched: 10. This chain's CDR3 is CASSLDPGGMGTDTQYF. DNA for the CDR3: TGCGCCAGCAGCTTGGATCCGGGGGGTATGGGTACAGATACGCAGTATTTT.

This clone has only one observation. The chain couples TRBV2 to TRBJ1-5; D unclear. This CDR3 has 12 amino acids. V shed 4 bases and J shed 6 bases, with 7 bases lying between them. Germline V gives CDR1 SNHLY, CDR2 FYNNEI. The CDR3 loop is CASSVGTQPQHF. The CDR3 coding sequence is TGTGCCAGCAGTGTAGGCACTCAGCCCCAGCATTTT.

V and J are TRBV6-1 and TRBJ2-3; either TRBD1 or TRBD2 may fit D (6 bases each). In germline, CDR1 is MNHNS, CDR2 SASEGT. The CDR3 is 15 residues long. Trimming removed 0 bases at V and 5 bases at J, with 12 bases between. CDR3 sequence reads: CASSEAHGGVDTQYF. The CDR3 DNA reads TGTGCCAGCAGTGAAGCGCACGGGGGCGTAGATACGCAGTATTTT.

This chain joins TRBV5-1 and TRBJ1-1, with no clear D. With 0 bases removed from V and 1 base from J, the gap between germline ends came to 13 bases. The CDR3 length is 16 residues. Germline V gene data show CDR1 as SGHRS and CDR2 as YFSETQ. CDR3 DNA sequence: TGCGCCAGCAGCTTGGTACGGGGTGAGGGGAACACTGAAGCTTTCTTT. It is translated as CASSLVRGEGNTEAFF.

The chain joins TRBV21-1 to TRBJ2-5; TRBD2, the D gene given by the table, was not confirmed from the DNA. TRBV21-1 is labeled a pseudogene. This CDR3 region has 16 residues. CDR3 in amino acids: CASSRTSGRAEETQYF. DNA for the CDR3: TGTGCCAGCAGCCGGACTAGCGGGAGGGCCGAAGAGACCCAGTACTTC.

The V gene is TRBV5-1, the J gene TRBJ2-7, with 9 bases identical to TRBD1. The V gene end was trimmed by 4 bases and the J gene end by 4 bases; junction bases not matched to a gene: 6. Germline V lookup: CDR1 SGHRS, CDR2 YFSETQ. The CDR3 runs to 14 residues. The CDR3 is CASSTTGQGYEQYF. The CDR3 DNA follows: TGCGCCAGCAGCACGACGGGACAGGGTTACGAGCAGTACTTC.

V usage is TRBV5-4 and J usage is TRBJ1-4, with 7 nucleotides matching TRBD1. Germline V CDR1 and CDR2: SGHNT, YYREEE (reference sequence). The CDR3 has 14 residues. After removal of 4 bases from V and 5 bases from J, the junction contained 5 bases not matched to a gene. The CDR3 sequence is CASSQGQLNEKLFF. CDR3 DNA sequence: TGTGCCAGCAGCCAGGGACAGCTGAATGAAAAACTGTTTTTT.

This chain connects TRBV5-4 to TRBJ1-3, with unresolved D. Germline V CDR1 and CDR2: SGHNT, YYREEE (reference sequence). V lost 2 bases and J 0 bases, leaving 9 bases between the germline ends. CDR3 length: 15 amino acids. CDR3 DNA sequence: TGTGCCAGCAGCTTAGAGGGCTTCTCTGGAAACACCATATATTTT. Encoded protein: CASSLEGFSGNTIYF.

This chain connects TRBV6-4 to TRBJ2-1; D is possibly TRBD1 (5 bases). Germline values: CDR1 MRHNA, CDR2 SNTAGT. The CDR3 runs 13 residues. V lost 3 bases and J lost 9, with 12 bases in between. The CDR3 DNA follows: TGTGCCAGCAGTGAAGGTTCCAGGGTTGAGCAGTTCTTC. Translated: CASSEGSRVEQFF.

The chain couples TRBV5-6 to TRBJ1-3, with D uncertain. V lost 1 base to trimming and J lost 4 bases, with 3 bases between them. The CDR3 is 12 amino acids. The germline V gene has CDR1 SGHDT and CDR2 YYEEEE. The CDR3 sequence: CASSLTGNTIYF. The CDR3, as DNA: TGTGCCAGCAGCTTGACCGGAAACACCATATATTTT.

V is TRBV7-3 and J is TRBJ2-2; D is undetermined. Germline V gene lookup returns CDR1 SGHTA and CDR2 FQGTGA. Trimming stripped 2 bases from V and 1 base from J, with 5 bases between. CDR3 length equals 14 residues. CDR3 nucleotides: TGTGCCAGCAGCTTATATGAGAACACCGGGGAGCTGTTTTTT. Encoded protein: CASSLYENTGELFF.

V and J are TRBV28 and TRBJ2-1; D uncertain. The CDR3 is made up of 14 amino acids. Germline assignment: CDR1 MDHEN and CDR2 SYDVKM. With 6 bases removed from V and 4 bases from J, the gap between germline ends came to 13 bases. This CDR3 is CASRAPDLYNEQFF. CDR3 coding DNA: TGTGCCAGCAGGGCCCCGGATCTGTACAATGAGCAGTTCTTC.

This clone occurred once. V usage is TRBV21-1 and J usage is TRBJ1-5. TRBV21-1 has pseudogene status. This CDR3 is built from 16 residues. The CDR3 DNA sequence: TGTGCCAGCATGTACCGGGACGCAGGAGGCAATCAGCCCCAGCATTTT. Its translation: CASMYRDAGGNQPQHF.

The rearrangement uses TRBV15 and TRBJ2-3; D may be TRBD2 (5 bases). This CDR3 has 16 residues. Trimming pared 0 bases from V and 1 base from J, leaving 11 bases between. The germline CDR1 and CDR2 sequences are LNHNV and YYDKDF (reference sequence). This CDR3 reads CATSRESPEGTDTQYF. Here the CDR3 DNA reads TGTGCCACCAGCAGAGAGTCACCGGAGGGCACAGATACGCAGTATTTT.

J is TRBJ2-1 and V is TRBV9, with D maybe TRBD1 (6 bases). V shed 1 base and J shed 0 bases, with 8 bases lying between them. CDR1 SGDLS and CDR2 YYNGEE come from the germline V gene. The CDR3 covers 15 residues. The DNA of the CDR3 is TGTGCCAGCAGCGTAACAGGGTCCTCCTACAATGAGCAGTTCTTC. As protein: CASSVTGSSYNEQFF.

This sequence joins TRBV5-6 and TRBJ2-7; 10 bases align to TRBD1. CDR1 is SGHDT, CDR2 YYEEEE, per germline. Trimming at V came to 1 base and at J to 1 base, leaving 5 bases not matched to a gene. The CDR3 is made up of 16 amino acids. CDR3 bases: TGTGCCAGCAGCTTGCGACAGGGGGCAAGATCCTACGAGCAGTACTTC. As protein: CASSLRQGARSYEQYF.

The CDR3, as DNA: TGCAGCGTTGGGGTGGCCGACTCCTACGAGCAGTACTTC. Translated, it gives CSVGVADSYEQYF. V usage is TRBV29-1 and J usage is TRBJ2-7, with D unresolved. CDR3 length: 13 amino acids. Deletions cut 4 bases from V and 0 bases from J, with 10 bases between. Germline V lookup: CDR1 SQVTM, CDR2 ANQGSEA.